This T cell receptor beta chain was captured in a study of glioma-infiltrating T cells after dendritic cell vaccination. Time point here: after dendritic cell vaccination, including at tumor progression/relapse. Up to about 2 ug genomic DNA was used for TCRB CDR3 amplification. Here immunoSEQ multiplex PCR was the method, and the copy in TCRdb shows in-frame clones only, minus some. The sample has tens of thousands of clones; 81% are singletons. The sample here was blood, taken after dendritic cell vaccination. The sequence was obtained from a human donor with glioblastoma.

In DNA form, the CDR3 reads TGTGCCAGAAGCTTGGACAGGGCAGATACGCAGTATTTT. Its translation is CARSLDRADTQYF. The V gene is TRBV5-3, the J gene TRBJ2-3, with D tentatively TRBD1 (6 bases). TRBV5-3 is marked as an open reading frame, function uncertain. The CDR3 has 13 amino acids. V was cut by 0 bases and J by 4 bases, with 6 bases left in between.